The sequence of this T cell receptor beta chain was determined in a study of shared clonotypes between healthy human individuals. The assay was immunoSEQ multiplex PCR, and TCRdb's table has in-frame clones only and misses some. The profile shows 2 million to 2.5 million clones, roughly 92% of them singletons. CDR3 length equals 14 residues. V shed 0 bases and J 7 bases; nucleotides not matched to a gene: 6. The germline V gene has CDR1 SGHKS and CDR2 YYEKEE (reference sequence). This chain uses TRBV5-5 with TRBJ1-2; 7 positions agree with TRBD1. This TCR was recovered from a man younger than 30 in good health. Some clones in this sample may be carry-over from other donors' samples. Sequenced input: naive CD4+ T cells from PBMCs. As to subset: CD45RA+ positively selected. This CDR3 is CASSLVRTGFGYTF. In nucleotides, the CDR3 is TGTGCCAGCAGCTTGGTAAGGACAGGCTTTGGCTACACCTTC.